A selection of T cell receptor beta chains follows, all from one sample in a study of Ad26.COV2.S vaccination and SARS-CoV-2 variants. The method was immunoSEQ multiplex PCR; TCRdb's version includes in-frame clones alone and lacks a portion of them. Of more than 350,000 clones listed, around nine tenths are singletons. Sequencing was performed on peripheral blood, taken in a trial of Ad26.COV2.S vaccine versus placebo. All receptors come from a person between 18 and 65 years old who received the Ad26.COV2.S COVID-19 vaccine or a placebo. The CDR3 runs from the conserved cysteine through the conserved F or W. The D gene is left open where the match is weak. A clone size is listed for some rows: how often the clone was seen (once, few, many), or a class if it is expanded.

D | J | size | V | CDR3 | DNA
. | TRBJ2-1 | . | TRBV4-3 | CASSQGSGPSYNEQFF | TGCGCCAGCAGCCAAGGTTCTGGTCCTTCCTACAATGAGCAGTTCTTC
. | TRBJ1-1 | . | TRBV20-1 | CSASDHVSNTEAFF | TGCAGTGCTAGTGACCATGTTTCGAACACTGAAGCTTTCTTT
TRBD2 | TRBJ2-7 | . | TRBV2 | CASTEGGKPYEQYF | TGTGCCAGCACAGAGGGAGGGAAACCCTACGAGCAGTACTTC
TRBD1 | TRBJ2-3 | . | TRBV19 | CASSMPGQGADTQYF | TGTGCCAGTAGTATGCCGGGACAGGGGGCAGATACGCAGTATTTT
TRBD1 | TRBJ2-1 | . | TRBV10-1 | CASSLTGGADNEQFF | TGCGCCAGCAGTCTTACAGGGGGAGCGGATAATGAGCAGTTCTTC
. | TRBJ2-7 | . | TRBV28 | CASSWRSSYEQYF | TGTGCCAGCAGTTGGCGAAGCTCCTACGAGCAGTACTTC
. | TRBJ2-6 | . | TRBV29-1 | CSVLSSGANVLTF | TGCAGCGTCCTTAGCTCTGGGGCCAACGTCCTGACTTTC
. | TRBJ2-1 | . | TRBV30 | CAWMGAPLSYNEQFF | TGTGCCTGGATGGGAGCACCCCTCTCCTACAATGAGCAGTTCTTC
TRBD2 | TRBJ2-2 | . | TRBV11-2 | CASSLDELLSGTRDAGELFF | TGTGCCAGCAGCTTAGATGAGTTGCTGAGCGGGACTAGAGACGCCGGGGAGCTGTTTTTT
. | TRBJ2-1 | . | TRBV4-1 | CASSQYNEQFF | TGCGCCAGCAGCCAGTACAATGAGCAGTTCTTC
. | TRBJ1-2 | . | TRBV4-3 | CASSQLMGGAEDGYTF | TGCGCCAGCAGCCAACTGATGGGGGGCGCGGAGGATGGCTACACCTTC
TRBD2 | TRBJ2-1 | . | TRBV5-6 | CASRPSGRLDEQFF | TGTGCCAGCAGACCTAGCGGGAGGTTAGATGAGCAGTTCTTC
TRBD1 | TRBJ2-7 | . | TRBV3-1/TRBV3-2 | CASSRTGGGEQYF | TGTGCCAGCAGCCGGACAGGGGGAGGCGAGCAGTACTTC
. | TRBJ2-3 | once | TRBV29-1 | CSVARGSRADTQYF | TGCAGCGTTGCCCGTGGCAGCCGTGCAGATACGCAGTATTTT
TRBD1 | TRBJ2-3 | . | TRBV5-1 | CASTLTGYTDTQYF | TGCGCCAGCACCCTGACAGGGTACACAGATACGCAGTATTTT
TRBD1 | TRBJ1-2 | . | TRBV19 | CASRPGGRSVNYGYTF | TGTGCCAGTAGACCAGGGGGACGGTCGGTAAACTATGGCTACACCTTC
. | TRBJ2-3 | . | TRBV9 | CASSVDPAGWDTQYF | TGTGCCAGCAGCGTAGATCCTGCAGGGTGGGATACGCAGTATTTT
. | TRBJ2-5 | . | TRBV19 | CASSMNSGETQYF | TGTGCCAGTAGTATGAATTCCGGGGAGACCCAGTACTTC
. | TRBJ2-2 | . | TRBV11-3 | CASSRGNTGELFF | TGTGCCAGCAGTCGGGGGAACACCGGGGAGCTGTTTTTT
TRBD2 | TRBJ2-1 | once | TRBV2 | CASSELPGLAVISYNEQFF | TGTGCCAGCAGTGAGCTGCCGGGACTAGCGGTAATCTCCTACAATGAGCAGTTCTTC
. | TRBJ2-5 | . | TRBV19 | CASSGARQTQETQYF | TGTGCCAGTAGTGGAGCCCGACAGACACAAGAGACCCAGTACTTC
. | TRBJ1-2 | . | TRBV2 | CASSEALTAYGYTF | TGTGCCAGCAGTGAAGCCCTGACAGCTTATGGCTACACCTTC
. | TRBJ2-3 | . | TRBV7-2 | CASSLVWGTDTQYF | TGTGCCAGCAGCTTAGTGTGGGGTACAGATACGCAGTATTTT
TRBD2 | TRBJ2-1 | . | TRBV6-4 | CASSDSTSGSNEQFF | TGTGCCAGCAGTGACTCAACTAGCGGGAGTAATGAGCAGTTCTTC
. | TRBJ1-5 | . | TRBV4-3 | CASSQESQLKPQHF | TGCGCCAGCAGCCAAGAGAGCCAGCTCAAGCCCCAGCATTTT
. | TRBJ2-7 | . | TRBV30 | CAWIVTGTRGEQYF | TGTGCCTGGATTGTCACGGGTACAAGGGGCGAGCAGTACTTC
. | TRBJ1-1 | . | TRBV29-1 | CSVWGSNTEAFF | TGCAGCGTATGGGGTTCCAACACTGAAGCTTTCTTT
TRBD1 | TRBJ1-1 | . | TRBV5-4 | CASSSGTVPFEAFF | TGTGCCAGCAGTTCCGGGACAGTTCCTTTTGAAGCTTTCTTT
. | TRBJ1-2 | . | TRBV28 | CASSLWRTAPSGYTF | TGTGCCAGCAGTTTATGGAGGACAGCTCCTTCTGGCTACACCTTC
. | TRBJ2-6 | . | TRBV5-1 | CASSPVSGANVLTF | TGCGCCAGCAGTCCGGTGTCTGGGGCCAACGTCCTGACTTTC
. | TRBJ2-5 | . | TRBV6-5 | CASRWGEETQYF | TGTGCCAGCAGGTGGGGGGAAGAGACCCAGTACTTC
. | TRBJ2-1 | . | TRBV5-1 | CASSLGAAYNEQFF | TGCGCCAGCAGCCTGGGGGCAGCCTACAATGAGCAGTTCTTC
. | TRBJ1-1 | . | TRBV19 | CASSKGKGEDTEAFF | TGTGCCAGTAGTAAAGGAAAGGGGGAGGACACTGAAGCTTTCTTT
TRBD1 | TRBJ2-5 | . | TRBV4-1 | CASSSSLTGTRETQYF | TGCGCCAGCAGTTCAAGCCTGACAGGGACGCGAGAGACCCAGTACTTC
. | TRBJ1-2 | once | TRBV29-1 | CSVTGTPPPYGYTF | TGCAGCGTTACGGGGACACCACCCCCCTATGGCTACACCTTC
TRBD1 | TRBJ2-7 | . | TRBV5-1 | CASSLEGQGYEQYF | TGCGCCAGCAGCTTGGAGGGACAGGGCTACGAGCAGTACTTC
TRBD1 | TRBJ2-4 | . | TRBV19 | CASSTGGANIQYF | TGTGCCAGTAGTACAGGGGGCGCCAACATTCAGTACTTC
. | TRBJ2-5 | . | TRBV11-2 | CASSLEGLRGETQYF | TGTGCCAGCAGCTTAGAGGGTTTGCGGGGAGAGACCCAGTACTTC
. | TRBJ1-1 | . | TRBV5-3 | CARSRTVGAFF | TGTGCCAGAAGCCGGACAGTGGGGGCTTTCTTT
TRBD1 | TRBJ1-4 | . | TRBV6-5 | CASSYSPTGVEEKLFF | TGTGCCAGCAGTTACTCGCCGACAGGGGTTGAAGAAAAACTGTTTTTT
. | TRBJ2-7 | . | TRBV28 | CASNTMGALIHSYEQYF | TGTGCCAGCAACACCATGGGGGCCCTCATTCACTCCTACGAGCAGTACTTC
. | TRBJ1-1 | few | TRBV15 | CATSRDEVWGARTEAFF | TGTGCCACCAGCAGAGATGAAGTTTGGGGGGCGCGGACTGAAGCTTTCTTT
. | TRBJ1-1 | few | TRBV19 | CASLRGTEAFF | TGTGCCAGTCTCAGGGGCACTGAAGCTTTCTTT
TRBD2 | TRBJ2-1 | . | TRBV6-2/TRBV6-3 | CASSSGGGRIHEQFF | TGTGCCAGCAGTTCAGGAGGCGGGAGGATCCATGAGCAGTTCTTC
. | TRBJ2-5 | . | TRBV4-2 | CASSQDRDRGTQYF | TGTGCCAGCAGCCAAGATCGGGACCGCGGGACCCAGTACTTC